This TCR beta chain was recorded in a study of CD8+CD57+ T cells in acquired aplastic anemia. Study-level background: The sorted CD4+ and CD8+ cells yielded an average roughly 3 ug of DNA.

In germline, CDR1 is WSHSY, CDR2 SAAADI. Trimming removed 8 bases at V and 3 bases at J, with 14 bases between. This CDR3 has 14 residues. For CDR3 and TCR beta VDJ profiling, genomic DNA was the template used. TCRdb passed the reads through MiXCR, listing each CDR3 protein once. Among about 150,000 distinct CDR3 sequences listed, 52% were seen once. Study results and caveats: Patients and controls shared under 35 CD8+ CDR3 sequences, which appeared highly expressed in patients and within their immunodominant clones.

Patients who underwent sequencing had shown CD8+CD57+ cell expansion by flow cytometry. Patients had not yet gotten any therapy when their blood was taken for sampling. This clonotype came up many times. Its antigen is not identified. The sample consisted of sorted CD4+, CD8+, or CD8+CD57+ T cells (not recorded which) from PBMCs. The clonotype was recovered from a human donor with aplastic anemia. The chain combines TRBV10-2 with TRBJ2-1; D not resolved. The DNA of the CDR3 is TGCGCCAGCGCCTTAGGGTCTCTCTACAATGAGCAGTTCTTC. Protein product: CASALGSLYNEQFF.